The clone carrying this T cell receptor beta chain was picked up many times. What it binds is unknown. CDR3-region Arm-PCR and iRepertoire HTBI primers produced the TCR beta libraries. MiXCR, applied by TCRdb to the multiplex PCR reads, yields one record per CDR3 protein. The sample lists approximately 470,000 distinct CDR3 sequences, roughly 17% occurring once. This entry belongs to a study of regulatory T cells in long-lasting Graves disease. Study-wide points: Reduced TCR diversity was observed in persistent Graves' patients versus newly diagnosed patients.

The time point is: newly diagnosed GD, antithyroid drugs for less than 3 months. PBMC-derived RNA was used for the TCR library. The germline V gene has CDR1 SGHVS and CDR2 FQNEAQ. Trimming removed 3 bases from V and 6 bases from J, with 10 bases in between. The CDR3 is 13 amino acids. The same data also went into a second study, on T cells in Graves' hyperthyroidism and ophthalmopathy. This second study says: Each diagnosis drew on symptoms, thyroxine, TRAb, thyroid ultrasound and orbital computed tomography findings.

This sequence was found in a man aged 35-49 years with Graves disease. The chain couples TRBV7-8 to TRBJ2-3; either TRBD1 or TRBD2 may fit D (7 bases each). The specimen was peripheral blood mononuclear cells (PBMCs), collected at new diagnosis, from a patient treated with antithyroid drugs. The CDR3 DNA sequence: TGTGCCAGCAGCTTTCAGGGGGGGGATACGCAGTATTTT. Protein product: CASSFQGGDTQYF. Filled out from reference TRBV7-8 and TRBJ2-3, the complete variable domain reads GAGVSQSPRYKVAKRGQDVALRCDPISGHVSLFWYQQALGQGPEFLTYFQNEAQLDKSGLPSDRFFAERPEGSVSTLKIQRTQQEDSAVYLCASSFQGGDTQYFGPGTRLTVL.